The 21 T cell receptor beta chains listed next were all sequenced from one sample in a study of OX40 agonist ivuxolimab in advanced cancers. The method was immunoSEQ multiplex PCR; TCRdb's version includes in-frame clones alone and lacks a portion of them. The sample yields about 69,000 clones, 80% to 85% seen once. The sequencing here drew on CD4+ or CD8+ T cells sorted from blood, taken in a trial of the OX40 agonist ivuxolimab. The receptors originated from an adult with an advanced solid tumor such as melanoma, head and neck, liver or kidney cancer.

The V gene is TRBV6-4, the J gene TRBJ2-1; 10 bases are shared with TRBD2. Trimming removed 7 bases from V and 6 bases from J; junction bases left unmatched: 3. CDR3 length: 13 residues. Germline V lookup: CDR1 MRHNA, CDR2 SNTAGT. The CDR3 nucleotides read TGTGCCAGCAAGGCTAGCGGGGGCAATGAGCAGTTCTTC. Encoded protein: CASKASGGNEQFF.

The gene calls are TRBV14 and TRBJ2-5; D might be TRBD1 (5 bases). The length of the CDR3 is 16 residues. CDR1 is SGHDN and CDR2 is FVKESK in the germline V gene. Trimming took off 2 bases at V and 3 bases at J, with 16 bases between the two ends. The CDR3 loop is CASSQFSQGGEETQYF. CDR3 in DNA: TGTGCCAGCAGCCAATTTTCGCAGGGTGGGGAAGAGACCCAGTACTTC.

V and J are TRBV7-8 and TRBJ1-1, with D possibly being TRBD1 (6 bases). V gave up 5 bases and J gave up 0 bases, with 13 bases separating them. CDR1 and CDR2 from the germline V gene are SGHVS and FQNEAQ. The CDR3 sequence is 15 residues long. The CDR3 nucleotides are TGTGCCAGCAGCGTACAGGGTCCCATGAACACTGAAGCTTTCTTT. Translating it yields CASSVQGPMNTEAFF.

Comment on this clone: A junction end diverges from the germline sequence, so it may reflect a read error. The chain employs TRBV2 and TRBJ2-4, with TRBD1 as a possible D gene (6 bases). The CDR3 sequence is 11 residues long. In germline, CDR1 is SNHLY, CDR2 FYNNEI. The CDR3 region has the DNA TGTGCCAGCAGTGGCAGGGACAAGGGGCACTTC. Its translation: CASSGRDKGHF.

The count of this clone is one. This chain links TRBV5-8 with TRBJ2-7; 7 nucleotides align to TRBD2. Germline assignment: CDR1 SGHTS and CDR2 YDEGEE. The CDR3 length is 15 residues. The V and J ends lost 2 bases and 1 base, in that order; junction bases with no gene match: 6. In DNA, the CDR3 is TGTGCCAGCAGCTTCCTACTAGCGACTTCCTACGAGCAGTACTTC. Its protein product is CASSFLLATSYEQYF. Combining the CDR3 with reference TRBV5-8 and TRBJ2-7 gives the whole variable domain EAGVTQSPTHLIKTRGQQATLRCSPISGHTSVYWYQQALGLGLQFLLWYDEGEERNRGNFPPRFSGRQFPNYSSELNVNALELEDSALYLCASSFLLATSYEQYFGPGTRLTVT.

Written as DNA, the CDR3 is TGTGCCAGCAGCGTAGCTCTGGGGCCGCAAGAGACCCAGTACTTC. This translates into CASSVALGPQETQYF. V usage is TRBV9 and J usage is TRBJ2-5, with D possibly being TRBD1 (5 bases). Germline values: CDR1 SGDLS, CDR2 YYNGEE. With 0 bases removed from V and 2 bases from J, the gap between germline ends came to 11 bases. The CDR3 runs to 15 residues.

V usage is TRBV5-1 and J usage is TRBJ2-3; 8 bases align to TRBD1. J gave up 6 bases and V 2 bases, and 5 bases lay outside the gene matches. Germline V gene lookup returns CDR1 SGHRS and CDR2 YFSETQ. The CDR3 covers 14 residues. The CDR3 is CASSFGQGLDTQYF. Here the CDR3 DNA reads TGCGCCAGCAGCTTCGGACAGGGATTGGATACGCAGTATTTT. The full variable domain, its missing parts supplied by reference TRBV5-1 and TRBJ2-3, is KAGVTQTPRYLIKTRGQQVTLSCSPISGHRSVSWYQQTPGQGLQFLFEYFSETQRNKGNFPGRFSGRQFSNSRSEMNVSTLELGDSALYLCASSFGQGLDTQYFGPGTRLTVL.

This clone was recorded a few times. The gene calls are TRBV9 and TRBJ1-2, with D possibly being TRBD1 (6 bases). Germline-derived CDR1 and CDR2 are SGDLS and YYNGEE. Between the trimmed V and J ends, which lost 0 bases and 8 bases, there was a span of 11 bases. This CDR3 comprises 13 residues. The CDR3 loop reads CASSVGTAQGYTF. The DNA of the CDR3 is TGTGCCAGCAGCGTAGGGACAGCCCAGGGCTACACCTTC.

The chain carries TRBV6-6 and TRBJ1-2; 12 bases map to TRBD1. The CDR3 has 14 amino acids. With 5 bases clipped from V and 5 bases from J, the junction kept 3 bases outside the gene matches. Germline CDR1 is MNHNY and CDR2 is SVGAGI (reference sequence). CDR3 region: CASSKGQGAYGYTF. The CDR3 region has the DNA TGTGCCAGCAGTAAGGGACAGGGGGCGTATGGCTACACCTTC.

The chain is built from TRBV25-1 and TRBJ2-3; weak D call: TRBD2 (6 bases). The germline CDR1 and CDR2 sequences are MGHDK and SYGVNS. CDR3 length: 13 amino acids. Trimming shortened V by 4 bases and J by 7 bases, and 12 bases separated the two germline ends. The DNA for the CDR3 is TGTGCCAGCAGTGGCGGGACCGAATATACGCAGTATTTT. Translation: CASSGGTEYTQYF.

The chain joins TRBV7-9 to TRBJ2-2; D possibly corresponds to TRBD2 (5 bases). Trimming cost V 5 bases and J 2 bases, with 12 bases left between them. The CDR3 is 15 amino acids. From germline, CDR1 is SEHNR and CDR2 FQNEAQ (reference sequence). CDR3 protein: CASSEDFFNTGELFF. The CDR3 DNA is TGTGCCAGCAGCGAGGACTTTTTCAACACCGGGGAGCTGTTTTTT.

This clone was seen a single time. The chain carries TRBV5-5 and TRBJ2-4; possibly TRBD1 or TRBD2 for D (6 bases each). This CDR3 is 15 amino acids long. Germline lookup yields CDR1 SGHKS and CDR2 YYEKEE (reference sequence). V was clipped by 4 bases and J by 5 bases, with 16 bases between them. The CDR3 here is CASSRGPTGENIQYF. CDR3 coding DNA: TGTGCCAGCAGCCGGGGGCCTACTGGGGAAAACATTCAGTACTTC.

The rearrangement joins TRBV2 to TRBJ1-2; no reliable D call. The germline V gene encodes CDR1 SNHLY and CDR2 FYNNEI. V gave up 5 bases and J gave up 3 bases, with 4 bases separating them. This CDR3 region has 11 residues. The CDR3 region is CASSPDYGYTF. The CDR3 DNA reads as TGTGCCAGCAGTCCGGACTATGGCTACACCTTC.

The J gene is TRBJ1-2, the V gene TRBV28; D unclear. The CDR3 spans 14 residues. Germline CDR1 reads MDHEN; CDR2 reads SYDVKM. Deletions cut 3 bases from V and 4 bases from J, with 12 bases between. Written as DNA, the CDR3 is TGTGCCAGCAGTTTTGGCAGGAGAGTCTATGGCTACACCTTC. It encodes CASSFGRRVYGYTF.

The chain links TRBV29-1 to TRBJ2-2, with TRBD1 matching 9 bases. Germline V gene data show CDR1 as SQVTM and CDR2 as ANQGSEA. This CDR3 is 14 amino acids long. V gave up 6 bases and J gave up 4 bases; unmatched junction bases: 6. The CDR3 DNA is TGCAGCGTGCCGGGACAGGGCCGCACCGGGGAGCTGTTTTTT. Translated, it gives CSVPGQGRTGELFF.

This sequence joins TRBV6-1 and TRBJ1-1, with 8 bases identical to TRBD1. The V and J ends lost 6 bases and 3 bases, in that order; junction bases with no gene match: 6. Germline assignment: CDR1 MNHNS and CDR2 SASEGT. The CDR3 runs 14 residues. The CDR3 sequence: CASRVKQGDTEAFF. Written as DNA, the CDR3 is TGTGCCAGCAGAGTTAAACAGGGGGACACTGAAGCTTTCTTT.

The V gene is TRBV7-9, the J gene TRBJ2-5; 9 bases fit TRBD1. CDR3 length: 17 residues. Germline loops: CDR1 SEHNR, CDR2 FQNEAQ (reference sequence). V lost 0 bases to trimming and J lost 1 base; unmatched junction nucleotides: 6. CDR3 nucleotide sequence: TGTGCCAGCAGCTTAGCGCACGGGACAGGGCTCCAAGAGACCCAGTACTTC. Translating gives CASSLAHGTGLQETQYF.

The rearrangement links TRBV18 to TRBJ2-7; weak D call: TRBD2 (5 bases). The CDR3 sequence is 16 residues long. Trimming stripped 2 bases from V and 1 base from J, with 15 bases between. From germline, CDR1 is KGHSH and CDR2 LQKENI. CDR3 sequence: CASSPKRRAESYEQYF. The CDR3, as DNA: TGTGCCAGCTCACCAAAAAGGCGGGCTGAATCCTACGAGCAGTACTTC. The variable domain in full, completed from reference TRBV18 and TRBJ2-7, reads NAGVMQNPRHLVRRRGQEARLRCSPMKGHSHVYWYRQLPEEGLKFMVYLQKENIIDESGMPKERFSAEFPKEGPSILRIQQVVRGDSAAYFCASSPKRRAESYEQYFGPGTRLTVT.

The CDR3 protein is CASSSGTSGSYNEQFF. In DNA form, the CDR3 reads TGTGCCAGCAGTTCCGGGACTAGCGGGTCCTACAATGAGCAGTTCTTC. The chain carries TRBV6-5 and TRBJ2-1; the match to TRBD2 covers 12 bases. This CDR3 has 16 residues. Per the germline V gene, CDR1 is MNHEY and CDR2 is SVGAGI. J was trimmed by 1 base and V by 4 bases; bases with no gene match: 2.

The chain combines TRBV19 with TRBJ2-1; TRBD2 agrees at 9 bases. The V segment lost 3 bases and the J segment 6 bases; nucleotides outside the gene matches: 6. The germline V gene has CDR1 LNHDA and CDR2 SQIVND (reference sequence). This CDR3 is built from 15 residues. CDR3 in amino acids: CASSIIAGVGNEQFF. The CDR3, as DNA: TGTGCCAGTAGTATCATAGCGGGAGTTGGCAATGAGCAGTTCTTC.

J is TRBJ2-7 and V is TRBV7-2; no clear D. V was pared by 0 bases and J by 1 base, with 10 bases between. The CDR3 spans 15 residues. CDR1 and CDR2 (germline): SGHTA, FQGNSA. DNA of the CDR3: TGTGCCAGCAGCTTAGCTCCCTTTACGTCCTACGAGCAGTACTTC. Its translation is CASSLAPFTSYEQYF.